This T cell receptor (beta chain) stems from a study of T cell responses to AZD1222 COVID-19 vaccine. Findings of the study overall: With dominance at 160-218 and 743-854, vaccine-associated CD4 TCRs spanned spike. Donors skewed white British and female; clonal diversity was possibly underestimated.

Only in-frame clones appear in the TCRdb table, and some are missing; sequencing was by immunoSEQ multiplex PCR. The table includes approximately 50,000 clones, approximately 80% detected once. A note on this clone: Its specificity is not known.

Pooled in the analysis were second doses at about 4 or about 12 weeks. The CDR3 is made up of 17 amino acids. V was clipped by 6 bases and J by 4 bases; unmatched bases: 15. Germline V gene data show CDR1 as MDHEN and CDR2 as SYDVKM. The chain is built from TRBV28 and TRBJ1-2; TRBD1 matches at 9 bases. The sequence derives from an adult who received the AZD1222 COVID-19 vaccine. The sample here was peripheral blood, taken 28 days after the second AZD1222 dose. DNA for the CDR3: TGTGCCAGCAGATCTTCACAGGGGGCTCCATTTAGCTATGGCTACACCTTC. Translating gives CASRSSQGAPFSYGYTF.